This T cell receptor beta chain was captured in a study of blood T cell repertoires in COVID-19. Measured with immunoSEQ multiplex PCR; TCRdb has only the in-frame clones, and not every one. This table holds about 130,000 clones, roughly 80% found once. The germline V gene has CDR1 WNHNN and CDR2 SYGVQD (reference sequence). The CDR3 runs to 13 residues. Trimming removed 8 bases at V and 3 bases at J, with 13 bases between. This chain joins TRBV10-1 and TRBJ1-2, with D tentatively TRBD1 (5 bases). The source is a man between 60 and 75 years old with acute or convalescent COVID-19. Input material: peripheral blood. This CDR3 is CASVGGRDYGYTF. The DNA of the CDR3 is TGCGCCAGCGTCGGGGGGAGGGACTATGGCTACACCTTC.